These 32 T cell receptor beta chains were sequenced from one sample in a study of blood T cell repertoires in COVID-19. The table came from immunoSEQ multiplex PCR; TCRdb's copy has only in-frame clones and leaves some out. The sample has about 220,000 clones, over 75% seen once. Sequencing was performed on peripheral blood. The receptors come from a human donor in a cohort sampled during active COVID-19.

The V call is TRBV6-5, the J call TRBJ2-7; 9 bases fit TRBD1. CDR1 is MNHEY and CDR2 is SVGAGI in the germline V gene. V shed 6 bases, J shed 3 bases, and the junction held 3 bases outside the gene matches. The CDR3 is made up of 13 amino acids. The chain's CDR3 is CASRGDRDYEQYF. The CDR3 DNA sequence: TGTGCCAGCAGGGGGGACAGGGACTACGAGCAGTACTTC.

The CDR3 nucleotides read TGTGCCAGCAGCCAAGGGACATCTACCGGACCCCTCCACTTT. Its protein is CASSQGTSTGPLHF. V usage is TRBV3-1 (or the pseudogene TRBV3-2) and J usage is TRBJ1-6; weak D call: TRBD1 (5 bases). In germline, CDR1 is LGHDT, CDR2 YNNKEL (reference sequence). The CDR3 spans 14 residues. V was clipped by 1 base and J by 12 bases, with 13 bases between them.

DNA of the CDR3: TGTGCCAGCAGTGAATCTCGGGGTACTAGCACAGATACGCAGTATTTT. Protein: CASSESRGTSTDTQYF. The chain employs TRBV25-1 and TRBJ2-3; D possibly corresponds to TRBD2 (5 bases). The ends were cut back, 1 base at V and 0 bases at J, with 11 bases in the middle. CDR3 length: 16 amino acids. Per the germline V gene, CDR1 is MGHDK and CDR2 is SYGVNS.

The table lists this clone with a count of one. The CDR3 spells CASRAGTRGTQYF. The CDR3 nucleotides are TGTGCCAGCAGGGCCGGGACCAGGGGTACGCAGTATTTT. The chain couples TRBV28 to TRBJ2-3; D perhaps matches TRBD1 (6 bases). This CDR3 comprises 13 residues. CDR1 and CDR2 from the germline V gene are MDHEN and SYDVKM. Trimming shortened V by 6 bases and J by 8 bases, and 15 bases separated the two germline ends. The variable domain in full, with the rest retrieved from reference TRBV28 and TRBJ2-3, is DVKVTQSSRYLVKRTGEKVFLECVQDMDHENMFWYRQDPGLGLRLIYFSYDVKMKEKGDIPEGYSVSREKKERFSLILESASTNQTSMYLCASRAGTRGTQYFGPGTRLTVL.

The chain employs TRBV6-6 and TRBJ1-5; D may be TRBD1 (5 bases). V lost 6 bases to trimming and J lost 5 bases, with 14 bases between them. The CDR3 extends over 14 amino acids. Germline V lookup: CDR1 MNHNY, CDR2 SVGAGI (reference sequence). DNA for the CDR3: TGTGCCAGCAGGGGGCGGGGCACCGATCAGCCCCAGCATTTT. Encoded protein: CASRGRGTDQPQHF.

The sample holds a few counts of this clone. CDR3: CATGTSGDHNEQFF. The CDR3 DNA follows: TGTGCCACCGGGACTAGCGGGGATCACAATGAGCAGTTCTTC. The rearrangement joins TRBV24-1 to TRBJ2-1; TRBD2 agrees at 13 bases. Trimming at V came to 9 bases and at J to 5 bases, leaving 3 bases not matched to a gene. Germline assignment: CDR1 KGHDR and CDR2 SFDVKD. The CDR3 has 14 residues.

As regards this clone: Other DNA sequences in this specimen translate into the identical CDR3. The CDR3 sequence: CASSLDRGTEAFF. In DNA, the CDR3 is TGTGCCAGCAGCTTAGATCGAGGCACTGAAGCTTTCTTT. V gene TRBV11-3 combines with J gene TRBJ1-1; D is unresolved. The CDR3 has 13 amino acids. Germline CDR1 reads SGHNT; CDR2 reads YENEEA. Trimming stripped 0 bases from V and 4 bases from J, with 6 bases between.

This chain connects TRBV5-1 to TRBJ2-2, with D unclear. Per the germline V gene, CDR1 is SGHRS and CDR2 is YFSETQ. V lost 0 bases, J lost 5 bases, and 11 bases lay in between. This CDR3 has 15 residues. CDR3 in amino acids: CASSLGASGTGELFF. The DNA for the CDR3 is TGCGCCAGCAGCTTGGGTGCCTCAGGAACCGGGGAGCTGTTTTTT.

DNA for the CDR3: TGTGCCAGCAGCTTAACAGGGGGCGATCAGCCCCAGCATTTT. This gives the protein CASSLTGGDQPQHF. This sequence joins TRBV5-4 and TRBJ1-5; 9 bases match TRBD1. With V trimmed by 2 bases and J by 5 bases, 2 bases remained unmatched. CDR3 length: 14 amino acids. CDR1 is SGHNT and CDR2 is YYREEE in the germline V gene (reference sequence).

A word on this clone: A much larger clone lies one base from this, so it may be a read error. The rearrangement joins TRBV7-9 to TRBJ1-2; D perhaps matches TRBD1 (6 bases). From germline, CDR1 is SEHNR and CDR2 FQNEAQ (reference sequence). This CDR3 contains 12 residues. V gave up 4 bases and J gave up 4 bases, with 7 bases separating them. CDR3 sequence (DNA): TGTGCCAGCAGCTCACAGGGCTATGGCTACACCTTC. As protein: CASSSQGYGYTF.

This clone came up a few times. The rearrangement links TRBV12-5 to TRBJ2-5; tentative D call: TRBD1 (5 bases). From germline, CDR1 is LGHNT and CDR2 FRNRAP. This CDR3 contains 12 residues. V lost 1 base, J lost 9 bases, and 9 bases lay in between. The CDR3 loop reads CASGLDQGPQYF. In DNA, the CDR3 is TGTGCTAGTGGTTTGGACCAGGGCCCCCAGTACTTC. The whole variable domain, remainder taken from reference TRBV12-5 and TRBJ2-5, is DARVTQTPRHKVTEMGQEVTMRCQPILGHNTVFWYRQTMMQGLELLAYFRNRAPLDDSGMPKDRFSAEMPDATLATLKIQPSEPRDSAVYFCASGLDQGPQYFGPGTRLLVL.

The chain recombines TRBV5-8 with TRBJ2-1; no definite D call. The CDR3 is made up of 15 amino acids. The ends were cut back, 4 bases at V and 0 bases at J, with 11 bases in the middle. Germline CDR1 reads SGHTS; CDR2 reads YDEGEE. The CDR3 DNA reads TGTGCCAGCAGCCGTCTACTGAGCTCCTACAATGAGCAGTTCTTC. Residues: CASSRLLSSYNEQFF.

This clone is a singleton in its sample. The V call is TRBV2, the J call TRBJ1-2; D perhaps matches TRBD1 (6 bases). The CDR3 totals 14 residues. Germline loops: CDR1 SNHLY, CDR2 FYNNEI. The V end lost 7 bases, the J end lost 2 bases, and 14 bases lay between the germline ends. CDR3 protein: CASKPTGVNYGYTF. Written as DNA, the CDR3 is TGTGCCAGCAAGCCGACAGGAGTCAACTATGGCTACACCTTC.

J is TRBJ2-5 and V is TRBV3-1 (or the pseudogene TRBV3-2), with 8 bases that match TRBD2. From germline, CDR1 is LGHDT and CDR2 YNNKEL (reference sequence). The CDR3 consists of 17 residues. The V segment lost 3 bases and the J segment 9 bases; nucleotides outside the gene matches: 18. The CDR3 bases are TGTGCCAGCAGCCAGGACGTTCACAGCGGGAGAAAGGGGGCCCAGTACTTC. The encoded protein is CASSQDVHSGRKGAQYF.

The chain uses TRBV5-1 and TRBJ2-7; the match to TRBD2 covers 12 bases. The CDR3 is 15 residues long. In germline, CDR1 is SGHRS, CDR2 YFSETQ. The V and J ends lost 2 bases and 4 bases, in that order; junction bases with no gene match: 4. The CDR3: CASSFLAGGPYEQYF. The CDR3 DNA is TGCGCCAGCAGCTTCCTAGCGGGAGGGCCATACGAGCAGTACTTC. Supplemented by reference TRBV5-1 and TRBJ2-7, the full variable domain reads KAGVTQTPRYLIKTRGQQVTLSCSPISGHRSVSWYQQTPGQGLQFLFEYFSETQRNKGNFPGRFSGRQFSNSRSEMNVSTLELGDSALYLCASSFLAGGPYEQYFGPGTRLTVT.

This chain uses TRBV28 with TRBJ1-4, with 10 bases aligning to TRBD1. The germline V gene encodes CDR1 MDHEN and CDR2 SYDVKM. The J segment lost 5 bases and the V segment lost 7 bases, leaving 4 bases of the junction unmatched. The CDR3 contains 14 residues. CDR3 nucleotides: TGTGCCAGCACCGGGACAGGGGTAAATGAAAAACTGTTTTTT. It codes for CASTGTGVNEKLFF.

The rearrangement links TRBV6-5 to TRBJ1-2, with D unclear. This CDR3 is 13 amino acids long. Trimming cost V 6 bases and J 8 bases, with 16 bases left between them. Germline V gene data show CDR1 as MNHEY and CDR2 as SVGAGI. CDR3 nucleotides: TGTGCCAGCAGGGCCCCGGAGGTACAGGGCTACACCTTC. The encoded protein is CASRAPEVQGYTF.

The V and J genes are TRBV19 and TRBJ2-7; 11 bases agree with TRBD1. V dropped 6 bases and J dropped 4; count of bases not matched to a gene: 8. Germline CDR1 reads LNHDA; CDR2 reads SQIVND (reference sequence). CDR3 length equals 15 residues. CDR3 in DNA: TGTGCCAGTAGCTCTCGGACAGGGGGCCGGTACGAGCAGTACTTC. Protein sequence: CASSSRTGGRYEQYF.

In this sample, this clone turned up a few times. This CDR3 is CASSSEGTWNTEAFF. The CDR3 DNA reads as TGTGCCAGCAGCTCCGAAGGGACTTGGAACACTGAAGCTTTCTTT. This chain connects TRBV7-2 to TRBJ1-1; maybe TRBD1 (5 bases). The CDR3 length is 15 residues. Trimming took 4 bases from V and 1 from J, leaving 13 bases between them. The germline CDR1 and CDR2 sequences are SGHTA and FQGNSA.

V gene TRBV5-5 combines with J gene TRBJ1-2; 7 nucleotides line up with TRBD1. This CDR3 is built from 14 residues. Germline V CDR1 and CDR2: SGHKS, YYEKEE (reference sequence). The ends lost 4 bases at V and 0 bases at J; junction bases unmatched: 3. CDR3 DNA: TGTGCCAGCAGCCGGGACAGTACTAACTATGGCTACACCTTC. Translation: CASSRDSTNYGYTF.

The chain couples TRBV18 to TRBJ1-2, with 10 bases fitting TRBD1. The CDR3 loop spans 15 amino acids. The ends lost 3 bases at V and 4 bases at J; junction bases unmatched: 5. The germline gives CDR1 KGHSH, CDR2 LQKENI. CDR3 nucleotide sequence: TGTGCCAGCTCACCTCTGGACAGGGGGGCCTATGGCTACACCTTC. Its protein product is CASSPLDRGAYGYTF.

This clone appeared a single time. The CDR3 DNA follows: TGTGCCAGCAGTTTATCGGGGGGATTCACTGAAGCTTTCTTT. Residues: CASSLSGGFTEAFF. The chain recombines TRBV27 with TRBJ1-1; D may be TRBD1 (5 bases). The V end was cut by 0 bases, the J end by 4 bases, with 9 bases between. The CDR3 runs to 14 residues. CDR1 MNHEY and CDR2 SMNVEV come from the germline V gene (reference sequence).

The gene calls are TRBV4-2 and TRBJ1-3; TRBD1 matches at 7 bases. V shed 0 bases, J shed 8 bases, and the junction held 7 bases outside the gene matches. This CDR3 has 15 amino acids. Germline V gene data show CDR1 as LGHNA and CDR2 as YNFKEQ. The CDR3 nucleotides are TGTGCCAGCAGCCAAGATGGGGGCAGGGGGGACACCATATATTTT. It translates to CASSQDGGRGDTIYF.

The genes are TRBV5-6 and TRBJ1-3; D not certain. The V and J ends lost 4 bases and 0 bases respectively, with 11 bases between them. Germline CDR1 reads SGHDT; CDR2 reads YYEEEE. The CDR3 length is 15 residues. CDR3 sequence: CASSIPSYSGNTIYF. In DNA, the CDR3 is TGTGCCAGCAGCATCCCCAGTTACTCTGGAAACACCATATATTTT.

The chain combines TRBV27 with TRBJ1-5; 7 bases fit TRBD1. V lost 5 bases, J lost 9 bases, and 7 bases stayed unmatched. The germline V gene has CDR1 MNHEY and CDR2 SMNVEV (reference sequence). The CDR3 length is 13 residues. The CDR3 sequence is CASSVNRGGPQHF. The CDR3 DNA sequence: TGTGCCAGCAGTGTCAACAGGGGTGGGCCCCAGCATTTT.

This sequence joins TRBV28 and TRBJ2-7, with TRBD1 matching 7 bases. Losses at the gene ends were 6 bases for V and 10 bases for J; bases not matched to a gene: 6. The CDR3 is 11 residues long. Germline assignment: CDR1 MDHEN and CDR2 SYDVKM. CDR3 bases: TGTGCCAGCAGAGCGCGACAGGGACAGTACTTC. This codes for CASRARQGQYF.

This rearrangement joins TRBV13 to TRBJ1-1; 8 bases agree with TRBD1. Germline V gives CDR1 PRHDT, CDR2 FYEKMQ (reference sequence). This CDR3 has 15 amino acids. V shed 5 bases, J shed 2 bases, and the junction held 7 bases outside the gene matches. The CDR3 reads CASSLRTGINTEAFF. In nucleotides, the CDR3 is TGTGCCAGCAGCCTAAGGACAGGGATAAACACTGAAGCTTTCTTT.

The J gene is TRBJ2-7, the V gene TRBV28; TRBD2 might be the D (6 bases). CDR1 is MDHEN and CDR2 is SYDVKM in the germline V gene. The length of the CDR3 is 12 residues. Trimming shortened V by 8 bases and J by 4 bases, and 12 bases separated the two germline ends. CDR3 nucleotide sequence: TGTGCCAGCGGCCTCGGGGGTTACGAGCAGTACTTC. This gives the protein CASGLGGYEQYF.

This chain joins TRBV3-1 (or the pseudogene TRBV3-2) and TRBJ2-2, with D possibly being TRBD1 (5 bases). Germline CDR1 LGHDT, CDR2 YNNKEL (reference sequence). The V end lost 3 bases, the J end lost 4 bases, and 12 bases lay between the germline ends. The CDR3 is 15 amino acids. The CDR3: CASSHRLRATGELFF. The CDR3 coding sequence is TGTGCCAGCAGCCACCGCCTCAGGGCCACCGGGGAGCTGTTTTTT.

This chain links TRBV15 with TRBJ1-4; maybe TRBD1 (6 bases). The germline V gene has CDR1 LNHNV and CDR2 YYDKDF (reference sequence). This CDR3 contains 15 residues. V was clipped by 2 bases and J by 4 bases, with 11 bases between them. The CDR3 protein is CATSRRQVGNEKLFF. The CDR3 DNA reads TGTGCCACCAGCAGAAGACAGGTCGGTAATGAAAAACTGTTTTTT.

The chain employs TRBV4-2 and TRBJ2-1; possible D gene TRBD2, 5 bases. There are 15 residues in the CDR3. V lost 3 bases to trimming and J lost 5 bases, with 14 bases between them. CDR1 LGHNA and CDR2 YNFKEQ come from the germline V gene. This CDR3 reads CASSQIRDYDNEQFF. The CDR3 DNA is TGTGCCAGCAGCCAGATACGGGATTACGACAATGAGCAGTTCTTC.

The V gene is TRBV19, the J gene TRBJ2-2; TRBD1 matches at 8 bases. V was clipped by 5 bases and J by 3 bases; unmatched bases: 5. This CDR3 spans 15 amino acids. Germline loops: CDR1 LNHDA, CDR2 SQIVND (reference sequence). CDR3 in DNA: TGTGCCAGTAGTTCCGGACAGGGCTACACCGGGGAGCTGTTTTTT. Its protein product is CASSSGQGYTGELFF.